This T cell receptor (beta chain) was profiled in a study of blood T cell repertoires in COVID-19. Trimming left V 6 bases short and J 5 bases short, with 19 bases between. CDR3 size: 15 residues. Germline values: CDR1 MNHEY, CDR2 SVGAGI. The repertoire was sequenced with immunoSEQ multiplex PCR; TCRdb's copy has only in-frame clones and lacks some. The sample holds over 110,000 clones; around 88% are singletons and the top ten take 28%. The chain links TRBV6-5 to TRBJ1-2, with D perhaps TRBD1 (6 bases). The specimen was peripheral blood. The clonotype comes from a human donor in a cohort sampled during active COVID-19. CDR3 DNA: TGTGCCAGCAGCCCCCCACAGGGCCATTCTTATGGCTACACCTTC. This translates into CASSPPQGHSYGYTF.